The 3 T cell receptor beta chains given below trace back to one sample, sequenced in a study of T cell responses to AZD1222 COVID-19 vaccine. Clones were read by immunoSEQ multiplex PCR, and TCRdb kept only the in-frame ones, dropping some. This table has under 200,000 clones, 90% to 95% appearing once. Material: peripheral blood, obtained on day 0 of AZD1222 vaccination. The receptors here all came from an adult in good health.

The chain joins TRBV10-3 to TRBJ1-6; no definite D call. Germline-derived CDR1 and CDR2 are ENHRY and SYGVKD. The CDR3 runs to 14 residues. With 4 bases removed from V and 7 bases from J, the gap between germline ends came to 11 bases. The CDR3 is CAISGVGLNSPLHF. CDR3 in DNA: TGTGCCATCAGTGGGGTCGGACTCAATTCACCCCTCCACTTT.

CDR3 loop: CASSAGRGTEAFF. CDR3 DNA: TGTGCCAGTAGTGCGGGACGGGGGACTGAAGCTTTCTTT. The chain combines TRBV19 with TRBJ1-1, with D tentatively TRBD1 (5 bases). The CDR3 length is 13 residues. Germline V gene lookup returns CDR1 LNHDA and CDR2 SQIVND (reference sequence). V was shortened by 5 bases and J by 5 bases, with 12 bases between the two germline ends.

In its sample, this clone was seen once. V and J are TRBV5-4 and TRBJ1-1; a possible D gene is TRBD1 (5 bases). Germline assignment: CDR1 SGHNT and CDR2 YYREEE (reference sequence). V dropped 2 bases and J dropped 0 bases, with 14 bases sitting between them. The CDR3 sequence is 16 residues long. In DNA, the CDR3 is TGTGCCAGCAGCTTCGAACCGACAGCTCTGAACACTGAAGCTTTCTTT. Translation: CASSFEPTALNTEAFF.